A single T cell receptor beta chain is shown here with its context. This sample was taken from a study of blood T cell repertoires in COVID-19. Study context: Sites in the United States, Italy and Spain provided acute and convalescent COVID-19 samples. T cells, B-cell-depleted T cells, or PBMCs supplied cDNA or gDNA.

As originally analysed: Scientists estimated how many nucleated cells there were by amplifying reference gene primers. The repertoire was sequenced with immunoSEQ multiplex PCR; TCRdb's copy has only in-frame clones and lacks some. Clone size and the V and J calls come from that table; the DNA yielded D and trimming. The data contain under 250,000 clones, over 70% of them seen just once; the ten biggest clones take up approximately 8%. The CDR3 length is 13 residues. CDR1 is MNHEY and CDR2 is SVGAGI in the germline V gene. V lost 6 bases to trimming and J lost 10 bases, with 13 bases between them. The sequence derives from an elderly woman with acute or convalescent COVID-19. This chain joins TRBV6-5 and TRBJ1-6; possibly TRBD1 for D (5 bases). Material: peripheral blood. The CDR3 DNA reads as TGTGCCAGCAGGGGACTCCCCTACTCACCCCTCCACTTT. It is translated as CASRGLPYSPLHF.